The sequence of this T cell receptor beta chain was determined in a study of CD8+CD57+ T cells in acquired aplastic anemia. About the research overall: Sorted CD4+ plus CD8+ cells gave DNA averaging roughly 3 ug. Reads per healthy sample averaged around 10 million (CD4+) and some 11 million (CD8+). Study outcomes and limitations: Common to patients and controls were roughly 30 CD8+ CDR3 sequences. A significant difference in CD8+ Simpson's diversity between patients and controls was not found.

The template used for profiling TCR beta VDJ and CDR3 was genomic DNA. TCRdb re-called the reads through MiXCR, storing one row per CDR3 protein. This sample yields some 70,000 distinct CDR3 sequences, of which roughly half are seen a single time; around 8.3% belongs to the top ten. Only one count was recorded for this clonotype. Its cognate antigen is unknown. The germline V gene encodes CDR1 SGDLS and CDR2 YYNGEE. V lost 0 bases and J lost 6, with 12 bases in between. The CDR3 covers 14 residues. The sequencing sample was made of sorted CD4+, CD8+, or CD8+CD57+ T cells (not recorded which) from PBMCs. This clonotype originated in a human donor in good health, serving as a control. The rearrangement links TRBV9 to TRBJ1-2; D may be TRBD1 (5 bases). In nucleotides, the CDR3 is TGTGCCAGCAGCGTAGGACGTCGAGGGGATGGCTACACCTTC. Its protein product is CASSVGRRGDGYTF.